The 25 T cell receptor beta chains listed next were all sequenced from one sample in a study of beta chain features in type 1 diabetes. Expressed TCRB transcripts were sequenced because the entire RNA isolate underwent reverse transcription. Sequencing used immunoSEQ multiplex PCR; TCRdb keeps in-frame clones, though not all of them. The table lists about 130,000 clones, 9.2% of them singletons. Sequencing was done on a sample of central memory CD4+ T cells from blood. These receptors all stem from a man between 18 and 35 years old in good health.

This rearrangement joins TRBV4-2 to TRBJ2-7; 10 positions match TRBD1. Trimming cost V 4 bases and J 5 bases; bases outside gene matches: 8. The germline CDR1 and CDR2 sequences are LGHNA and YNFKEQ. The CDR3 has 15 amino acids. The CDR3 loop is CASSPRDRGRNEQYF. CDR3 in DNA: TGTGCCAGCAGCCCCCGGGACAGGGGTAGGAACGAGCAGTACTTC.

The chain links TRBV6-5 to TRBJ1-2; D is unclear. CDR3 length equals 13 residues. V dropped 6 bases and J dropped 4 bases, with 12 bases sitting between them. CDR1 is MNHEY, CDR2 SVGAGI, per germline. Here the CDR3 DNA reads TGTGCCAGCAGAGCCGGCAGAGGCTATGGCTACACCTTC. It yields the protein CASRAGRGYGYTF.

This clone has just a few counts. The chain couples TRBV28 to TRBJ1-3; D is ambiguous. CDR1 MDHEN and CDR2 SYDVKM come from the germline V gene. The CDR3 totals 16 residues. The V end lost 5 bases, the J end lost 0 bases, and 14 bases lay between the germline ends. In DNA form, the CDR3 reads TGTGCCAGCAGTGATCCGGGGTCATACTCTGGAAACACCATATATTTT. This gives the protein CASSDPGSYSGNTIYF.

The chain links TRBV9 to TRBJ2-1, with D possibly being TRBD1 (7 bases). Germline V gene data show CDR1 as SGDLS and CDR2 as YYNGEE. The CDR3 is 17 amino acids. V lost 9 bases to trimming and J lost 8 bases, with 30 bases between them. CDR3 DNA sequence: TGTGCCACTAGCGCCCGGCCGGGACAGCCCATGGGGGATGAGCAGTTCTTC. It codes for CATSARPGQPMGDEQFF.

V usage is TRBV4-1 and J usage is TRBJ1-2; 7 nucleotides match TRBD1. The V gene end was trimmed by 4 bases and the J gene end by 2 bases; junction bases not matched to a gene: 1. Per germline, CDR1 MGHRA and CDR2 YSYEKL. The CDR3 has 13 amino acids. The CDR3 loop reads CASSPQGNYGYTF. DNA of the CDR3: TGCGCCAGCAGCCCACAGGGGAACTATGGCTACACCTTC.

This clone was detected only a few times. This sequence joins TRBV4-1 and TRBJ2-1; 16 bases are shared with TRBD2. The CDR3 is 17 residues long. V shed 4 bases, J shed 2 bases, and the junction held 2 bases outside the gene matches. Germline V gene sequence: CDR1 MGHRA, CDR2 YSYEKL. DNA for the CDR3: TGCGCCAGCAGCCCCGGGACTAGCGGGGGGGCCTACAATGAGCAGTTCTTC. This gives the protein CASSPGTSGGAYNEQFF.

The chain couples TRBV18 to TRBJ2-3, with 16 bases that match TRBD2. With 4 bases clipped from V and 3 bases from J, the junction kept 13 bases outside the gene matches. The CDR3 sequence is 20 residues long. From germline, CDR1 is KGHSH and CDR2 LQKENI. CDR3 region: CASSLTAGTSGGASTDTQYF. The CDR3 DNA is TGTGCCAGCTCACTTACCGCCGGGACTAGCGGGGGGGCCTCGACAGATACGCAGTATTTT.

This rearrangement joins TRBV5-5 to TRBJ2-5; tentative D call: TRBD2 (6 bases). V was cut by 4 bases and J by 1 base, with 11 bases left in between. The CDR3 is 14 amino acids. Germline loops: CDR1 SGHKS, CDR2 YYEKEE (reference sequence). Written as DNA, the CDR3 is TGTGCCAGCAGCAAAATCGGGAGCCAAGAGACCCAGTACTTC. This sequence encodes CASSKIGSQETQYF.

The chain uses TRBV11-2 and TRBJ2-5; 9 positions agree with TRBD2. Germline CDR1 is SGHAT and CDR2 is FQNNGV. This CDR3 is built from 15 residues. Germline trimming cut 6 bases from V and 5 bases from J; bases unmatched to any gene: 10. The DNA for the CDR3 is TGTGCCAGCAGAAGCCGCGGGGGGGGAGCGGAGACCCAGTACTTC. Its translation is CASRSRGGGAETQYF.

This clone has a handful of counts. This rearrangement joins TRBV6-4 to TRBJ2-5; D remains ambiguous. The DNA end is more similar to TRBJ2-7, so the J call may be wrong. This CDR3 is built from 11 residues. Germline V CDR1 and CDR2: MRHNA, SNTAGT. The CDR3, as DNA: TGTGCCAGCAGTGTGTCCTACGAGCAGTACTTC. Amino acids: CASSVSYEQYF.

This clone was counted a few times. CDR3: CATSRVSGASAEAFF. CDR3 DNA: TGTGCCACCAGCAGAGTGTCAGGGGCTAGTGCTGAAGCTTTCTTT. The V and J genes are TRBV15 and TRBJ1-1; a possible D gene is TRBD1 (6 bases). The CDR3 covers 15 residues. V was pared by 1 base and J by 6 bases, with 15 bases between. Germline assignment: CDR1 LNHNV and CDR2 YYDKDF (reference sequence).

The genes are TRBV6-6 and TRBJ1-2, with TRBD1 identical over 8 bases. This CDR3 is 16 amino acids long. Germline values: CDR1 MNHNY, CDR2 SVGAGI (reference sequence). The CDR3 region has the DNA TGTGCTACCAGGGACGCCGGACAGGGCTTGTTTGGTGGCTACACCTTC. Translating it yields CATRDAGQGLFGGYTF.

This clone turned up a few times. The chain joins TRBV6-6 to TRBJ2-1; 9 positions agree with TRBD2. Trimming cost V 6 bases and J 5 bases; bases outside gene matches: 11. The CDR3 has 16 residues. Germline loops: CDR1 MNHNY, CDR2 SVGAGI (reference sequence). DNA for the CDR3: TGTGCCAGCAGACACCGGGGAGCGGGGGGTCACAATGAGCAGTTCTTC. It is translated as CASRHRGAGGHNEQFF.

This clone was picked up a small number of times. The rearrangement joins TRBV6-5 to TRBJ2-5, with a possible D match to TRBD2 (6 bases). Trimming took off 2 bases at V and 7 bases at J, with 11 bases between the two ends. The CDR3 consists of 13 residues. Germline CDR1 is MNHEY and CDR2 is SVGAGI. In DNA form, the CDR3 reads TGTGCCAGCAGTTACCAGGGTAGCGGGACCCAGTACTTC. It specifies CASSYQGSGTQYF.

The CDR3 protein is CAIAPGTGLIGGAYNEQFF. The CDR3, as DNA: TGTGCCATCGCACCCGGGACAGGGCTTATCGGGGGGGCCTACAATGAGCAGTTCTTC. The chain carries TRBV10-3 and TRBJ2-1; D is possibly TRBD1 (9 bases). V shed 8 bases and J shed 2 bases, with 28 bases lying between them. CDR3 length: 19 residues. Germline V CDR1 and CDR2: ENHRY, SYGVKD.

The gene calls are TRBV19 and TRBJ2-7; no clear D. Germline lookup yields CDR1 LNHDA and CDR2 SQIVND (reference sequence). This CDR3 is built from 11 residues. V lost 5 bases and J lost 5, with 7 bases in between. CDR3 in amino acids: CASSSRDEQYF. The DNA for the CDR3 is TGTGCCAGTAGTTCCCGGGACGAGCAGTACTTC.

The genes are TRBV19 and TRBJ2-3, with TRBD1 matching 11 bases. J was trimmed by 6 bases and V by 9 bases; bases with no gene match: 11. This CDR3 contains 15 residues. Germline V gene data show CDR1 as LNHDA and CDR2 as SQIVND (reference sequence). CDR3 bases: TGTGCCAGCAGGAGGGCGGACAGGGGGCCGGATACGCAGTATTTT. Protein product: CASRRADRGPDTQYF.

As concerns this clone: Germline and junction disagree at one end, which may indicate a read error. V is TRBV7-2 and J is TRBJ2-1; 9 bases map to TRBD1. This CDR3 has 15 amino acids. Germline V gene lookup returns CDR1 SGHTA and CDR2 FQGNSA. CDR3 in DNA: TGTGCCAGCAGCTCACAGGGGGCGGGTTACAATGAGCAGCTCTTC. As protein: CASSSQGAGYNEQLF.

The genes are TRBV23-1 and TRBJ1-3, with no clear D. TRBV23-1 is classed as an ORF, of uncertain function. The CDR3 spans 18 residues. Trimming took 0 bases from V and 1 from J, leaving 16 bases between them. The CDR3 region is CASSQSSGLALSGNTIYF. In nucleotides, the CDR3 is TGCGCCAGCAGTCAATCTAGCGGCCTTGCCCTATCTGGAAACACCATATATTTT.

V usage is TRBV5-4 and J usage is TRBJ2-7, with 7 positions matching TRBD1. Germline lookup yields CDR1 SGHNT and CDR2 YYREEE (reference sequence). The CDR3 sequence is 16 residues long. Trimming took 0 bases from V and 1 from J; bases not matched to a gene: 7. CDR3 sequence (DNA): TGTGCCAGCAGCTTGGCTGCCAGGGGGAGTTCCTACGAGCAGTACTTC. Translating gives CASSLAARGSSYEQYF.

The rearrangement uses TRBV7-2 and TRBJ1-2; 8 bases map to TRBD1. Trimming took 6 bases from V and 2 from J; bases not matched to a gene: 5. CDR3 size: 14 residues. In germline, CDR1 is SGHTA, CDR2 FQGNSA. Here the CDR3 reads CASSAGGQNYGYTF. CDR3 sequence (DNA): TGTGCCAGCAGTGCAGGGGGCCAGAACTATGGCTACACCTTC.

The chain joins TRBV5-1 to TRBJ1-2; TRBD1 aligns across 8 bases. CDR3 size: 16 residues. CDR1 and CDR2 (germline): SGHRS, YFSETQ. V lost 4 bases to trimming and J lost 5 bases; unmatched junction nucleotides: 13. In DNA form, the CDR3 reads TGCGCCAGCAGCATTCTGCCGACAGGGGCGGGATATGGCTACACCTTC. Translating it yields CASSILPTGAGYGYTF.

This chain uses TRBV7-6 with TRBJ2-7, with TRBD2 matching 8 bases. V was clipped by 1 base and J by 3 bases; unmatched bases: 5. Germline CDR1 SGHVS, CDR2 FNYEAQ. The CDR3 runs 15 residues. The CDR3 reads CASSLVPGLDYEQYF. The CDR3 nucleotides are TGTGCCAGCAGCTTAGTCCCGGGACTAGACTACGAGCAGTACTTC.

This clone has just one count. CDR3 protein: CASSQNSFYGYTF. CDR3 bases: TGTGCCAGTAGTCAGAACAGTTTCTATGGCTACACCTTC. The rearrangement joins TRBV19 to TRBJ1-2; D is ambiguous. The V end was cut by 5 bases, the J end by 4 bases, with 11 bases between. CDR3 length equals 13 residues. Germline V gene lookup returns CDR1 LNHDA and CDR2 SQIVND (reference sequence).

The V and J genes are TRBV7-2 and TRBJ1-6; tentative D call: TRBD1 (5 bases). Trimming cost V 4 bases and J 11 bases, with 12 bases left between them. The germline V gene has CDR1 SGHTA and CDR2 FQGNSA. The CDR3 is 13 residues long. Written as DNA, the CDR3 is TGTGCCAGCAGCTCACCGGGGGGAACACCCCTCCACTTT. Translation: CASSSPGGTPLHF.